What follows describes a single TCR beta chain. Germline trimming cut 6 bases from V and 2 bases from J; bases unmatched to any gene: 15. There are 17 residues in the CDR3. RNA amounts of about 0.45 to 1 ug underwent reverse transcription with random hexamers. TCRdb re-analysed the immunoSEQ multiplex PCR reads in MiXCR, keeping a single row per CDR3 protein. The sample carries about 180,000 distinct CDR3 sequences, about 94% recorded once. The data belong to a study of CD8 T cells in Susac syndrome. The sequenced sample was CD4+ T cells from PBMCs. The TCR originated in a human donor with Susac syndrome. The V and J genes are TRBV12-3 or TRBV12-4 and TRBJ2-5, with 7 bases matching TRBD1. DNA of the CDR3: TGTGCCAGCAGCCGAATCGGGACAGCCCCAACTCAAGAGACCCAGTACTTC. Its protein is CASSRIGTAPTQETQYF.